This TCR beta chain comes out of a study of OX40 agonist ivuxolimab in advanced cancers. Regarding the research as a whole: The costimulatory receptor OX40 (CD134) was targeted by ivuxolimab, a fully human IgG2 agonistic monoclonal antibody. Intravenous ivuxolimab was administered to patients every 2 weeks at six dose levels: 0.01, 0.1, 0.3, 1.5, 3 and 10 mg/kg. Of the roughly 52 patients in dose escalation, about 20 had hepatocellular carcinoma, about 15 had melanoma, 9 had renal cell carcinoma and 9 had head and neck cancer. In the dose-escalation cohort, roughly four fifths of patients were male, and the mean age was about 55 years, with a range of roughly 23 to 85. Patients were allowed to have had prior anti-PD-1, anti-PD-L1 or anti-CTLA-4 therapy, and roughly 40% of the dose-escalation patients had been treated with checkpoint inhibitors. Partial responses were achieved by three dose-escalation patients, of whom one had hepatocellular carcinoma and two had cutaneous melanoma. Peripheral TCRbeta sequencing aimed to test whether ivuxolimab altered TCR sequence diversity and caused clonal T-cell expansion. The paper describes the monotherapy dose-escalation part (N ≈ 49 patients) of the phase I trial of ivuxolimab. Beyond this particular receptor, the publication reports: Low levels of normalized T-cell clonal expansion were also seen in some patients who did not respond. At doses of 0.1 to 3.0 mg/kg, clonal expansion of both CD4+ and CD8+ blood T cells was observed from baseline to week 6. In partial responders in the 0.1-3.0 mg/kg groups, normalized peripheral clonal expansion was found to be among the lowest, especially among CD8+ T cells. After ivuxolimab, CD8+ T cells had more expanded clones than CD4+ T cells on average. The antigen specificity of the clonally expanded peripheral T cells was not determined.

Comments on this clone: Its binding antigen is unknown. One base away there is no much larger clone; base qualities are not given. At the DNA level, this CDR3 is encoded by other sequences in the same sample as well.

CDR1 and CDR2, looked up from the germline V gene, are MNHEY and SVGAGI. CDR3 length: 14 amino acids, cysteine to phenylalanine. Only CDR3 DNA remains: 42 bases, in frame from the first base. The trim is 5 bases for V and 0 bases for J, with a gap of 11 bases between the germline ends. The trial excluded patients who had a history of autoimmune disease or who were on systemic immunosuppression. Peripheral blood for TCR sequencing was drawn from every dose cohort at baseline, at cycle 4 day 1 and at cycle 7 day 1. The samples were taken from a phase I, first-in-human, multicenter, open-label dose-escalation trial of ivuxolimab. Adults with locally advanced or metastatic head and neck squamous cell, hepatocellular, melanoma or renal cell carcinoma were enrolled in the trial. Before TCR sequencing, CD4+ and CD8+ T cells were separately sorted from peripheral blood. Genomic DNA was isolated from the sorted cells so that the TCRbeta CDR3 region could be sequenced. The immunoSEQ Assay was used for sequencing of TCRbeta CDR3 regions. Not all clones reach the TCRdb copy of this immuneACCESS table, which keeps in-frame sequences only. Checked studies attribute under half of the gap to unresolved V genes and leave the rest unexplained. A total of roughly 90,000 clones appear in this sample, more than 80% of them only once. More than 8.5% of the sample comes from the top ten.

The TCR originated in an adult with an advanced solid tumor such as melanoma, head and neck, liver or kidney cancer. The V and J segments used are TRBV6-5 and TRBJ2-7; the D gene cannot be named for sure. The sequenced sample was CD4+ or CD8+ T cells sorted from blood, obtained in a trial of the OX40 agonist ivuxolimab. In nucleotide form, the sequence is TGTGCCAGCAGTCCAGGTTCAGGCTCCTACGAGCAGTACTTC. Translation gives CASSPGSGSYEQYF.